The 3 T cell receptor beta chains given below trace back to one sample, sequenced in a study of Graves' ophthalmopathy and Graves' hyperthyroidism. TCR beta CDR3 regions were amplified from RNA transcripts. RT-PCR with HTBI primers came first, then second-round multiplex PCR. TCRdb independently ran MiXCR on the multiplex PCR reads; one entry per CDR3 protein. The data hold about 740,000 distinct CDR3 sequences, with roughly 40% observed a single time. Specimen: peripheral blood. All receptors derive from an adult man with Graves' ophthalmopathy.

This chain joins TRBV19 and TRBJ1-2; 9 nucleotides line up with TRBD1. Germline CDR1 reads LNHDA; CDR2 reads SQIVND (reference sequence). With 6 bases clipped from V and 10 bases from J, the junction kept 6 bases outside the gene matches. The CDR3 spans 12 residues. In DNA form, the CDR3 reads TGTGCCAGTAGCGGCGGACAGGGGTCCTACACCTTC. Amino acid sequence: CASSGGQGSYTF.

In its sample, this clonotype was seen many times. The rearrangement joins TRBV24-1 to TRBJ2-2; D may be TRBD1 or TRBD2 (6 bases each). Trimming removed 7 bases from V and 4 bases from J, with 18 bases in between. This CDR3 has 16 amino acids. The germline V gene has CDR1 KGHDR and CDR2 SFDVKD. CDR3 region: CATRGTGGVGTGELFF. CDR3 in DNA: TGTGCCACCAGGGGGACCGGGGGCGTGGGCACCGGGGAGCTGTTTTTT.

This clonotype was counted between two and nine times. The J gene is TRBJ2-7, the V gene TRBV11-1, with 7 bases that match TRBD1. Germline V gene sequence: CDR1 SGHAT, CDR2 FQDESV (reference sequence). V trimming: 5 bases; J trimming: 6 bases; junction bases outside the gene matches: 13. CDR3 length: 15 amino acids. The chain's CDR3 is CASSRRQGTSTEQYF. The CDR3 bases are TGTGCCAGCAGCAGACGACAGGGAACCTCAACCGAGCAGTACTTC.